This TCR beta chain is drawn from a study of identical twins. General study results and limits: There was more out-of-frame TCR alpha sharing in monozygotic twins than models estimated. Cord blood beta clonotypes present at high abundance carried fewer insertions; no such pattern appeared in memory repertoires.

As to this clonotype: Antigen specificity is unknown.

TCRdb re-called the 5' RACE reads with MiXCR, one entry per CDR3 protein. Here the sample spans around 1.7 million distinct CDR3 sequences, about 31% being singletons. The CDR3 spans 16 residues. Germline V gene data show CDR1 as SNHLY and CDR2 as FYNNEI. With V trimmed by 7 bases and J by 9 bases, 18 bases remained unmatched. The sequenced sample consisted of cord blood. This rearrangement joins TRBV2 to TRBJ2-1, with 7 bases identical to TRBD1. The TCR originated in a newborn girl in good health. The CDR3 DNA reads TGTGCCAGCATCAAATCAGGGGGTTTGGGGGTAGGTGAGCAGTTCTTC. Its protein product is CASIKSGGLGVGEQFF.